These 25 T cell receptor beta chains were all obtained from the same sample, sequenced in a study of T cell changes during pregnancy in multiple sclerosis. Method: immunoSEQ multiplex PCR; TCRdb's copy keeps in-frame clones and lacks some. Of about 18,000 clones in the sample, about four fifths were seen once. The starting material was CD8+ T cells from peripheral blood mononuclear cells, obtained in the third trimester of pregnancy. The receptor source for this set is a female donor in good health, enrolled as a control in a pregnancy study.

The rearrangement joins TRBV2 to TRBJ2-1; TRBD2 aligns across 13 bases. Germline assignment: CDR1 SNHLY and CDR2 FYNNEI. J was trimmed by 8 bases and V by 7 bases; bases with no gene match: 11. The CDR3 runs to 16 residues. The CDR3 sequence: CASIRTSGGPRDEQFF. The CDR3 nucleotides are TGTGCCAGCATTAGGACTAGCGGGGGCCCTAGGGATGAGCAGTTCTTC.

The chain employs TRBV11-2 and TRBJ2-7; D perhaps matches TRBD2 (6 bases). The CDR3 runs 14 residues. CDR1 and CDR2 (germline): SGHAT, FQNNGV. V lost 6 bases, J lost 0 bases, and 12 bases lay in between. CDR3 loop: CASRGAGASYEQYF. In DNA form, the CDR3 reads TGTGCCAGCAGGGGAGCGGGTGCCTCCTACGAGCAGTACTTC.

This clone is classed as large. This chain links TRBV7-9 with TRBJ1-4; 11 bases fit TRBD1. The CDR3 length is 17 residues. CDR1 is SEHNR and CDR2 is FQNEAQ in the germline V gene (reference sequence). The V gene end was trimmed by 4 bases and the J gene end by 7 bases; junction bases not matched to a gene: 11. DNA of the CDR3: TGTGCCAGCAGCTCCGTGGACAGGGGGCGCGAAGGTGAAAAACTGTTTTTT. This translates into CASSSVDRGREGEKLFF.

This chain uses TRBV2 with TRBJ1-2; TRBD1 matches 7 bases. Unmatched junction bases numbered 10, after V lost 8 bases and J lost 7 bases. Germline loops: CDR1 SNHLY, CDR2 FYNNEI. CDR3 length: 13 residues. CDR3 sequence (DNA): TGTGCCAGCCATGACCTCCAGGGGGGTGGCTACACCTTC. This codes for CASHDLQGGGYTF.

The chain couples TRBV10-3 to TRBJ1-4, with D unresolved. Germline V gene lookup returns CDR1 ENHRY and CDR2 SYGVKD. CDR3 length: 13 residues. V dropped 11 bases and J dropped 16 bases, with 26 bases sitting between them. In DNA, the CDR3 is TGTGCCCGACGGGCGGGAGATTCAATGAAAGGGTTTTTT. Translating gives CARRAGDSMKGFF.

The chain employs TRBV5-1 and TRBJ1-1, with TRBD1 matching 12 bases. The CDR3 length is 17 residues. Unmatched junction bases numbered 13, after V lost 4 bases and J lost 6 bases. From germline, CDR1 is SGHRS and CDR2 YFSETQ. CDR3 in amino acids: CASSANRDRGLLAEAFF. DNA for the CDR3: TGCGCCAGCAGCGCCAACCGGGACAGGGGGCTTCTAGCTGAAGCTTTCTTT.

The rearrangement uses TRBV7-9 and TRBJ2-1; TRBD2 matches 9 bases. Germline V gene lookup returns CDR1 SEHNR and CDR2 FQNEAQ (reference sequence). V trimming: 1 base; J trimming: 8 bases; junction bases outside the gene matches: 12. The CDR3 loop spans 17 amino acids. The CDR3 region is CASSLEVLASGIDEQFF. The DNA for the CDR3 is TGTGCCAGCAGCTTAGAAGTGTTGGCTAGCGGGATCGATGAGCAGTTCTTC.

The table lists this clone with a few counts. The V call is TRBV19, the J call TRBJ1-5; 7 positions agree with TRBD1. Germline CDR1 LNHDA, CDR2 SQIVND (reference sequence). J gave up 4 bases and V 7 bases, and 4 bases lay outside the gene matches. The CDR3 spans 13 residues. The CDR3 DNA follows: TGTGCCAGTACCCTGGACAGGAATCAGCCCCAGCATTTT. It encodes CASTLDRNQPQHF. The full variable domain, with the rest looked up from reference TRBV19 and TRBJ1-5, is DGGITQSPKYLFRKEGQNVTLSCEQNLNHDAMYWYRQDPGQGLRLIYYSQIVNDFQKGDIAEGYSVSREKKESFPLTVTSAQKNPTAFYLCASTLDRNQPQHFGDGTRLSIL.

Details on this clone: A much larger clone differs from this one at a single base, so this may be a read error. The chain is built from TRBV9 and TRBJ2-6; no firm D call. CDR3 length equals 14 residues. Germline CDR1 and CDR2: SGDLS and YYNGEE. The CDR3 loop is CTSNIGSGANVLTF. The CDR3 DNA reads TGTACCAGCAATATCGGGTCTGGGGCCAACGTCCTGACTTTC. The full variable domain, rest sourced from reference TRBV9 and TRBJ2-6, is DSGVTQTPKHLITATGQRVTLRCSPRSGDLSVYWYQQSLDQGLQFLIQYYNGEERAKGNILERFSAQQFPDLHSELNLSSLELGDSALYFCTSNIGSGANVLTFGAGSRLTVL.

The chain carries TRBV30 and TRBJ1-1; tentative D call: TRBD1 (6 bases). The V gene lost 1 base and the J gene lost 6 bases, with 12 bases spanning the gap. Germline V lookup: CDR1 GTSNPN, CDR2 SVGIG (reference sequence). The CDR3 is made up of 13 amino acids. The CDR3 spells CAWSAGTHPEAFF. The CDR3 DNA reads TGTGCCTGGAGTGCCGGGACACACCCTGAAGCTTTCTTT.

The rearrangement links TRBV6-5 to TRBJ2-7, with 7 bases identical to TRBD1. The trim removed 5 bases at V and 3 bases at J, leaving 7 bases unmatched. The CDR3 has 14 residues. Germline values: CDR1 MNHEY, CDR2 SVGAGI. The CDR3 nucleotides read TGTGCCAGCAGTCCATGGGACAGAGTCTACGAGCAGTACTTC. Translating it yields CASSPWDRVYEQYF.

As DNA, the CDR3 is TGCAGCGTTGGGACCGGGACTAGCGGGAGGAGAGGGGAGACCCAGTACTTC. Translation: CSVGTGTSGRRGETQYF. The chain carries TRBV29-1 and TRBJ2-5; 15 bases fit TRBD2. CDR1 is SQVTM, CDR2 ANQGSEA, per germline. This CDR3 comprises 17 residues. Trimming took 4 bases from V and 5 from J; bases not matched to a gene: 11.

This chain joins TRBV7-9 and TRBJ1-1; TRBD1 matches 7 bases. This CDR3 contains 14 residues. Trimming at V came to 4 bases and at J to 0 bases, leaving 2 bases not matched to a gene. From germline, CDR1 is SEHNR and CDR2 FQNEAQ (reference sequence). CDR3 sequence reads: CASSYDRVNTEAFF. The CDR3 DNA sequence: TGTGCCAGCAGCTACGACAGGGTGAACACTGAAGCTTTCTTT.

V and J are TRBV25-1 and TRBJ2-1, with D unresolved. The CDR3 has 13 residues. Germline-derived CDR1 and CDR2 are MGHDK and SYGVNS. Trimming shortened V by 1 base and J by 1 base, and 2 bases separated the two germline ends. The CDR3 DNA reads TGTGCCAGCAGTGAATCTTCCTACAATGAGCAGTTCTTC. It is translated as CASSESSYNEQFF.

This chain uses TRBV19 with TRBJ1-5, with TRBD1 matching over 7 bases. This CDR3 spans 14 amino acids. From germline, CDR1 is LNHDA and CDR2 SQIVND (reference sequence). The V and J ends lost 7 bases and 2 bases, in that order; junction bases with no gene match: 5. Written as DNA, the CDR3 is TGTGCCAGTATTCTTGGACAGGGCAATCAGCCCCAGCATTTT. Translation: CASILGQGNQPQHF.

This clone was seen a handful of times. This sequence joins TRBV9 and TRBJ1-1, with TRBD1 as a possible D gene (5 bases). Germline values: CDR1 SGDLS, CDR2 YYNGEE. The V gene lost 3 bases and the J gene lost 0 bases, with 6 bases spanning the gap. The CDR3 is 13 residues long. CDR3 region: CASSAQVNTEAFF. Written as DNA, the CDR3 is TGTGCCAGCAGCGCACAGGTGAACACTGAAGCTTTCTTT.

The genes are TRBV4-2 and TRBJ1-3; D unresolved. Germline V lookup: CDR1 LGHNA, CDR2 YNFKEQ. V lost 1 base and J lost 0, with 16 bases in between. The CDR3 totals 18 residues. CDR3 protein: CASSQAGLVGPSGNTIYF. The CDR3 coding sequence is TGTGCCAGCAGCCAAGCGGGGTTAGTCGGACCCTCTGGAAACACCATATATTTT.

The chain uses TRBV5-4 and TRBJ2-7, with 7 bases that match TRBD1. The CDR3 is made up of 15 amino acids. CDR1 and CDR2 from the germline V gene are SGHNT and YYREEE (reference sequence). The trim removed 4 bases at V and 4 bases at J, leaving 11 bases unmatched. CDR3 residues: CASSVGGRGFYEQYF. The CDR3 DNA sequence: TGTGCCAGCAGCGTAGGGGGCAGGGGGTTTTACGAGCAGTACTTC.

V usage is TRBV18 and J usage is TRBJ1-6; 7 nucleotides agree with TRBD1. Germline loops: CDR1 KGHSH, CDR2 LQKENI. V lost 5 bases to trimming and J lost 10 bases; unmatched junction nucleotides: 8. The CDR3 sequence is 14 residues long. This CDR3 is CASSSTGDRSPLHF. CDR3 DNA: TGTGCCAGCTCATCAACAGGGGATAGGTCACCCCTCCACTTT.

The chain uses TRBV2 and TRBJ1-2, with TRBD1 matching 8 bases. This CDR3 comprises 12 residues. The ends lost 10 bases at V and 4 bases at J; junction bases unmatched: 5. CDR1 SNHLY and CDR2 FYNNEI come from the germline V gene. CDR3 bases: TGTGCCACCCTACAGGGGGGCTATGGCTACACCTTC. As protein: CATLQGGYGYTF.

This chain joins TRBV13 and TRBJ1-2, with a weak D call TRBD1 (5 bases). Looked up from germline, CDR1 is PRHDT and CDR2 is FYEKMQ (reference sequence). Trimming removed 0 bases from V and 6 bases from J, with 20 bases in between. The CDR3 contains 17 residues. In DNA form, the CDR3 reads TGTGCCAGCAGCTTAGGCCTAATTGGGGCGACAAGGGATGGCTACACCTTC. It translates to CASSLGLIGATRDGYTF.

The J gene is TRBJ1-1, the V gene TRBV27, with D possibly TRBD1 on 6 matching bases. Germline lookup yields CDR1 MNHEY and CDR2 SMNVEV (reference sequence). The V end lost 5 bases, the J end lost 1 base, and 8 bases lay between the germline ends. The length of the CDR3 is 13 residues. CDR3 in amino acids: CASSTGQNTEAFF. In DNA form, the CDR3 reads TGTGCCAGCAGTACGGGACAGAACACTGAAGCTTTCTTT.

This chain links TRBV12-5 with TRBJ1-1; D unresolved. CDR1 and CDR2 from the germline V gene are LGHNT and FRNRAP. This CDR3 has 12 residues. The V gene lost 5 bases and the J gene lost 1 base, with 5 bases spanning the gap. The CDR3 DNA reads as TGTGCTAGTGGTCTATCGAACACTGAAGCTTTCTTT. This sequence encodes CASGLSNTEAFF.

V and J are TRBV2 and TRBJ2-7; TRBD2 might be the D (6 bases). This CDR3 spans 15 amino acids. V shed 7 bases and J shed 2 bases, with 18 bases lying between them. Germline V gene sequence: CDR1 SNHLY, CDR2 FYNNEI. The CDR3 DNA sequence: TGTGCCAGCACTCCCTGGGCGGGGCCTGCCTACGAGCAGTACTTC. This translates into CASTPWAGPAYEQYF.

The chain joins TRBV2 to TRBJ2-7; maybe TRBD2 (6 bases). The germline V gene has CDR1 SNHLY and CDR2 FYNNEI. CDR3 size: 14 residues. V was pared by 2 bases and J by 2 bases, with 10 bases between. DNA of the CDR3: TGTGCCAGCAGTGAAAGGTCGGGGGCCTACGAGCAGTACTTC. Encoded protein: CASSERSGAYEQYF.